This T cell receptor beta chain was profiled in a study of beta chain features in type 1 diabetes. General observations from the study: TCRB CDR3 length was moderately but significantly reduced in all four CD4+ subsets of Type 1 diabetes patients.

For this clone: Its antigen is still unknown.

V trimming: 3 bases; J trimming: 0 bases; junction bases outside the gene matches: 6. Germline CDR1 reads KGHSH; CDR2 reads LQKENI. This CDR3 is built from 16 residues. Of the isolated RNA, all was reverse transcribed, and so the sequenced material was expressed TCRB transcripts. Repertoires were generated with immunoSEQ multiplex PCR, while TCRdb's copy carries only in-frame clones and drops some. The sample lists about 240,000 clones; about 15% were seen once. The chain has TRBV18 and TRBJ1-1; 8 nucleotides match TRBD1. The sequence was obtained from a man aged 25 to 40 with type 1 diabetes. Sequenced: naive CD4+ T cells from blood. CDR3 sequence (DNA): TGTGCCAGCTCACCTAATCCGGGACAGGTGAACACTGAAGCTTTCTTT. It codes for CASSPNPGQVNTEAFF.